This paragraph reports one T cell receptor beta chain. What it binds is not known. PCR amplification relied on 60 Vbeta primers (plus 13 Jbeta primers). Measured with immunoSEQ multiplex PCR; TCRdb has only the in-frame clones, and not every one. The repertoire has 160,000 or so clones, approximately 88% of them found once; the top ten carry under 2%. The sample comes from a study of cytomegalovirus exposure and HLA in healthy donors. General study points: Per a later analysis, 15,000 to 20,000 TCR beta sequences showed association with HLA alleles at 0.05 false discovery rate.

Germline V lookup: CDR1 SGHRS, CDR2 YFSETQ. This CDR3 spans 14 amino acids. V was clipped by 3 bases and J by 4 bases; unmatched bases: 4. Sequenced: PBMCs. The V call is TRBV5-1, the J call TRBJ2-1; 7 nucleotides match TRBD1. This TCR derives from a young woman in good health and CMV-seronegative. Here the CDR3 reads CASSSGGEYNEQFF. In nucleotides, the CDR3 is TGCGCCAGCAGCTCAGGGGGTGAATACAATGAGCAGTTCTTC.